This passage covers 30 T cell receptor beta chains from one sample sequenced in a study of T cells in tuberculosis. This table comes from immunoSEQ multiplex PCR, and its TCRdb copy is limited to in-frame clones, with some not included. The sample includes around 43,000 clones, nearly 97% of them seen just once. Sequencing input: PBMCs. These receptors all stem from a donor between 10 and 29 years old with latent tuberculosis or without tuberculosis infection.

The CDR3 nucleotides are TGCGCCAGCAGCTTGGGAGGGTCGGATGGCTACACCTTC. Its protein product is CASSLGGSDGYTF. The rearrangement joins TRBV5-1 to TRBJ1-2; D unresolved. The germline V gene has CDR1 SGHRS and CDR2 YFSETQ. CDR3 size: 13 residues. The V and J ends lost 0 bases and 6 bases respectively, with 9 bases between them.

The V call is TRBV28, the J call TRBJ1-1, with 8 bases matching TRBD1. Germline CDR1 MDHEN, CDR2 SYDVKM. Losses at the gene ends were 5 bases for V and 2 bases for J; bases not matched to a gene: 7. The CDR3 length is 15 residues. CDR3 nucleotide sequence: TGTGCCAGCAGTCCCCGGACAGGGCGTAACACTGAAGCTTTCTTT. This gives the protein CASSPRTGRNTEAFF.

The chain combines TRBV15 with TRBJ1-4; 8 positions agree with TRBD1. Trimming cost V 1 base and J 10 bases; bases outside gene matches: 11. The germline V gene has CDR1 LNHNV and CDR2 YYDKDF (reference sequence). The CDR3 spans 16 residues. CDR3 nucleotides: TGTGCCACCAGCAGAGGGAATTGGACAGGGCGAGGAAAACTGTTTTTT. Protein product: CATSRGNWTGRGKLFF.

This sequence joins TRBV21-1 and TRBJ1-2; TRBD1, the table's D call, lacks a check against the DNA. TRBV21-1 is listed as a pseudogene. This CDR3 is 13 amino acids long. This CDR3 reads CASSKSAGHGYTF. CDR3 nucleotides: TGTGCCAGCAGCAAATCGGCAGGGCATGGCTACACCTTC.

The rearrangement joins TRBV29-1 to TRBJ2-1; the D is unclear. CDR1 is SQVTM and CDR2 is ANQGSEA in the germline V gene. V dropped 5 bases and J dropped 0 bases, with 2 bases sitting between them. This CDR3 contains 11 residues. The CDR3 DNA sequence: TGCAGCGTTCACTCCTACAATGAGCAGTTCTTC. Residues: CSVHSYNEQFF.

The CDR3 DNA sequence: TGCGCCAGCAGCCCAGACACAGATACGCAGTATTTT. Translation gives CASSPDTDTQYF. The chain uses TRBV5-1 and TRBJ2-3; D call uncertain. V was pared by 4 bases and J by 2 bases, with 5 bases between. This CDR3 is 12 amino acids long. In germline, CDR1 is SGHRS, CDR2 YFSETQ.

The rearrangement links TRBV6-5 to TRBJ2-7; perhaps TRBD2 as D (7 bases). V lost 10 bases and J lost 4, with 14 bases in between. The CDR3 contains 12 residues. Per the germline V gene, CDR1 is MNHEY and CDR2 is SVGAGI. For the CDR3, the DNA is TGTGCCACCCGGCGGGGGCTTTACGAGCAGTACTTC. As protein: CATRRGLYEQYF.

This CDR3 is CASTDRGPGETQYF. The CDR3, as DNA: TGTGCCAGCACGGACAGGGGGCCGGGGGAGACCCAGTACTTC. This chain uses TRBV19 with TRBJ2-5; 11 bases agree with TRBD1. In germline, CDR1 is LNHDA, CDR2 SQIVND (reference sequence). The CDR3 has 14 residues. Trimming at V came to 9 bases and at J to 5 bases, leaving 8 bases not matched to a gene. The entire variable domain, with the rest obtained from reference TRBV19 and TRBJ2-5, is as follows: DGGITQSPKYLFRKEGQNVTLSCEQNLNHDAMYWYRQDPGQGLRLIYYSQIVNDFQKGDIAEGYSVSREKKESFPLTVTSAQKNPTAFYLCASTDRGPGETQYFGPGTRLLVL.

The V gene is TRBV5-1, the J gene TRBJ2-1; the D is unclear. Trimming cost V 0 bases and J 1 base, with 8 bases left between them. The germline gives CDR1 SGHRS, CDR2 YFSETQ. The CDR3 consists of 15 residues. This CDR3 is CASSLETSSYNEQFF. The DNA of the CDR3 is TGCGCCAGCAGCTTGGAGACTTCATCCTACAATGAGCAGTTCTTC.

The chain links TRBV2 to TRBJ1-3; 7 positions agree with TRBD1. V gave up 4 bases and J gave up 0 bases; unmatched junction bases: 6. The CDR3 is made up of 16 amino acids. The germline V gene has CDR1 SNHLY and CDR2 FYNNEI. The chain's CDR3 is CASSGGQPSSGNTIYF. CDR3 DNA: TGTGCCAGCAGTGGGGGACAGCCGTCCTCTGGAAACACCATATATTTT.

This sequence joins TRBV5-1 and TRBJ1-2; 9 positions agree with TRBD1. This CDR3 contains 16 residues. With 0 bases clipped from V and 6 bases from J, the junction kept 9 bases outside the gene matches. Germline CDR1 SGHRS, CDR2 YFSETQ. The CDR3 protein is CASSLAGTGRSDGYTF. In nucleotides, the CDR3 is TGCGCCAGCAGCTTGGCCGGGACAGGGCGTTCGGATGGCTACACCTTC. The full variable domain, in which reference TRBV5-1 and TRBJ1-2 provide the parts outside the CDR3, is KAGVTQTPRYLIKTRGQQVTLSCSPISGHRSVSWYQQTPGQGLQFLFEYFSETQRNKGNFPGRFSGRQFSNSRSEMNVSTLELGDSALYLCASSLAGTGRSDGYTFGSGTRLTVV.

V and J are TRBV18 and TRBJ2-7, with 10 bases that match TRBD1. This CDR3 region has 13 residues. Germline CDR1 reads KGHSH; CDR2 reads LQKENI. V lost 5 bases and J lost 5; bases outside the gene matches: 3. The CDR3 region is CASSGTGDNEQYF. The CDR3 DNA is TGTGCCAGCTCAGGGACAGGGGATAACGAGCAGTACTTC.

The J gene is TRBJ1-3, the V gene TRBV2; D is uncertain. The germline CDR1 and CDR2 sequences are SNHLY and FYNNEI. The CDR3 runs 14 residues. V was shortened by 3 bases and J by 0 bases, with 6 bases between the two germline ends. The CDR3 sequence: CASSELASGNTIYF. For the CDR3, the DNA is TGTGCCAGCAGTGAGCTGGCCTCTGGAAACACCATATATTTT.

The count of this clone is one. The chain is built from TRBV2 and TRBJ2-7; TRBD2 matches at 14 bases. The ends lost 6 bases at V and 1 base at J; junction bases unmatched: 26. The CDR3 sequence is 23 residues long. Germline-derived CDR1 and CDR2 are SNHLY and FYNNEI. CDR3 loop: CASRDWDLPAEGLAGDSSYEQYF. Here the CDR3 DNA reads TGTGCCAGCAGAGACTGGGACCTTCCCGCCGAGGGACTAGCGGGGGATTCGTCCTACGAGCAGTACTTC.

The J gene is TRBJ2-5, the V gene TRBV2; D uncertain. The CDR3 runs to 12 residues. Germline V gives CDR1 SNHLY, CDR2 FYNNEI. V shed 7 bases and J shed 4 bases, with 10 bases lying between them. The CDR3 spells CASTEVVETQYF. The CDR3 DNA reads TGTGCCAGCACCGAGGTAGTAGAGACCCAGTACTTC.

This chain joins TRBV9 and TRBJ2-3; no definite D call. The V end was cut by 4 bases, the J end by 3 bases, with 15 bases between. The CDR3 spans 15 residues. Germline V gives CDR1 SGDLS, CDR2 YYNGEE. CDR3 amino acids: CASSISALDTDTQYF. CDR3 nucleotides: TGTGCCAGCAGCATATCAGCCCTAGATACAGATACGCAGTATTTT.

This clone was seen just once. The genes are TRBV5-4 and TRBJ2-1, with 10 nucleotides matching TRBD1. The V gene end was trimmed by 4 bases and the J gene end by 4 bases; junction bases not matched to a gene: 11. Germline assignment: CDR1 SGHNT and CDR2 YYREEE (reference sequence). The CDR3 is 17 amino acids. As DNA, the CDR3 is TGTGCCAGCAGCCTCGGGACAGGGGTCCAGACATACAATGAGCAGTTCTTC. Its translation: CASSLGTGVQTYNEQFF.

V is TRBV5-4 and J is TRBJ1-6; 8 bases are a match to TRBD1. V lost 4 bases, J lost 10 bases, and 13 bases stayed unmatched. CDR3 length equals 16 residues. Looked up from germline, CDR1 is SGHNT and CDR2 is YYREEE (reference sequence). This CDR3 is CASSVTGTGIYSPLHF. The CDR3, as DNA: TGTGCCAGCAGCGTAACCGGGACAGGTATATACTCACCCCTCCACTTT.

This sequence joins TRBV15 and TRBJ2-7; D call uncertain. V was trimmed by 2 bases and J by 2 bases, leaving 19 bases between them. The CDR3 extends over 17 amino acids. Germline V gene lookup returns CDR1 LNHNV and CDR2 YYDKDF (reference sequence). CDR3 region: CATSRSPRLKGAYEQYF. CDR3 nucleotides: TGTGCCACCAGCAGAAGTCCCCGGTTGAAAGGAGCCTACGAGCAGTACTTC.

The chain employs TRBV28 and TRBJ1-2, with 7 bases identical to TRBD1. Germline V gene sequence: CDR1 MDHEN, CDR2 SYDVKM. The V gene end was trimmed by 4 bases and the J gene end by 4 bases; junction bases not matched to a gene: 12. CDR3 length equals 16 residues. The CDR3 nucleotides are TGTGCCAGCAGTTCCCATCGCGGGACAGACCTCTATGGCTACACCTTC. Translated: CASSSHRGTDLYGYTF.

This clone was found once. The chain recombines TRBV7-6 with TRBJ2-2; weak D call: TRBD1 (6 bases). The CDR3 runs to 14 residues. Trimming took 8 bases from V and 0 from J, leaving 10 bases between them. Germline assignment: CDR1 SGHVS and CDR2 FNYEAQ. The CDR3 DNA is TGTGCCAGCCGAAGGGGGACGAACACCGGGGAGCTGTTTTTT. It yields the protein CASRRGTNTGELFF.

The V call is TRBV7-8, the J call TRBJ2-7; 9 nucleotides agree with TRBD1. The CDR3 consists of 15 residues. Germline V CDR1 and CDR2: SGHVS, FQNEAQ. V was clipped by 5 bases and J by 2 bases; unmatched bases: 7. CDR3 sequence (DNA): TGTGCCAGCAGCCAACTGGGACAGGGAACCTACGAGCAGTACTTC. It specifies CASSQLGQGTYEQYF.

The chain couples TRBV27 to TRBJ2-3, with 8 bases fitting TRBD1. This CDR3 is built from 13 residues. Trimming took 6 bases from V and 6 from J; bases not matched to a gene: 5. Germline CDR1 MNHEY, CDR2 SMNVEV (reference sequence). In nucleotides, the CDR3 is TGTGCCAGCAGGCCGACAGGGGTGGATACGCAGTATTTT. Amino acid sequence: CASRPTGVDTQYF.

The J gene is TRBJ2-7, the V gene TRBV15, with D possibly TRBD1 on 6 matching bases. Germline V gene sequence: CDR1 LNHNV, CDR2 YYDKDF (reference sequence). V was shortened by 4 bases and J by 5 bases, with 21 bases between the two germline ends. This CDR3 has 16 amino acids. The DNA for the CDR3 is TGTGCCACCAGCATCCAAAAGGGCACAGGGTCCGACGAGCAGTACTTC. Its translation is CATSIQKGTGSDEQYF.

This chain uses TRBV27 with TRBJ1-6; 10 bases map to TRBD1. V gave up 5 bases and J gave up 9 bases; unmatched junction bases: 10. The CDR3 is made up of 16 amino acids. Germline V gene lookup returns CDR1 MNHEY and CDR2 SMNVEV (reference sequence). The CDR3 protein is CASSTEGTGDRSPLHF. CDR3 in DNA: TGTGCCAGCAGTACAGAAGGGACAGGGGATCGTTCACCCCTCCACTTT.

This chain connects TRBV28 to TRBJ2-3; no firm D call. Germline V gene sequence: CDR1 MDHEN, CDR2 SYDVKM. The V and J ends lost 4 bases and 0 bases respectively, with 5 bases between them. The CDR3 sequence is 13 residues long. The CDR3 is CASSSPSTDTQYF. The CDR3 region has the DNA TGTGCCAGCAGTTCCCCTAGCACAGATACGCAGTATTTT.

The CDR3 nucleotides are TGTGCCAGCAGCGCGGATGGGGAGCTGTTTTTT. Its protein is CASSADGELFF. The chain couples TRBV7-9 to TRBJ2-2; D gene unclear. Germline values: CDR1 SEHNR, CDR2 FQNEAQ (reference sequence). V lost 5 bases and J lost 8, with 6 bases in between. CDR3 length: 11 amino acids.

This chain links TRBV28 with TRBJ1-6; the D is unclear. The CDR3 is 14 residues long. V was shortened by 6 bases and J by 9 bases, with 15 bases between the two germline ends. CDR1 is MDHEN, CDR2 SYDVKM, per germline. The CDR3 DNA reads as TGTGCCAGCAGACAACAAATAGCGCTTTCACCCCTCCACTTT. Amino acids: CASRQQIALSPLHF.

The chain recombines TRBV6-1 with TRBJ1-3; possibly TRBD1 for D (6 bases). Germline assignment: CDR1 MNHNS and CDR2 SASEGT. This CDR3 is built from 14 residues. V lost 7 bases and J 0 bases, leaving 10 bases between the germline ends. The DNA for the CDR3 is TGTGCCAGCATTACAGGGAGCTCTGGAAACACCATATATTTT. Translation gives CASITGSSGNTIYF.

The chain links TRBV27 to TRBJ2-5, with D perhaps matching TRBD2 (6 bases). This CDR3 region has 15 residues. Germline V lookup: CDR1 MNHEY, CDR2 SMNVEV (reference sequence). V was clipped by 1 base and J by 1 base, with 10 bases between them. CDR3 nucleotide sequence: TGTGCCAGCAGTTTATTCTTGGGGGGCCAAGAGACCCAGTACTTC. It yields the protein CASSLFLGGQETQYF.